This T cell receptor (beta chain) was identified during a study of OX40 agonist ivuxolimab in advanced cancers. The method was immunoSEQ multiplex PCR; TCRdb's version includes in-frame clones alone and lacks a portion of them. Altogether 45,000 to 65,000 clones are present, roughly nine tenths being singletons, with the ten largest covering less than 7%. CDR1 is SGDLS and CDR2 is YYNGEE in the germline V gene. Trimming took 4 bases from V and 1 from J, leaving 12 bases between them. The CDR3 loop spans 15 amino acids. V usage is TRBV9 and J usage is TRBJ2-1; D perhaps matches TRBD2 (5 bases). The TCR originated in an adult with an advanced solid tumor such as melanoma, head and neck, liver or kidney cancer. This sample comprised CD4+ or CD8+ T cells sorted from blood, obtained in a trial of the OX40 agonist ivuxolimab. The CDR3 DNA sequence: TGTGCCAGCAGCCTGGACTGGCTATCCTACAATGAGCAGTTCTTC. Its protein is CASSLDWLSYNEQFF.